The source of this TCR beta chain is a study of T cell responses to AZD1222 COVID-19 vaccine. About the research overall: Doses given second, at about 4 or about 12 weeks, were pooled. Study observations and caveats: Nearly half of spike-specific TCRs reportedly go after variant regions that carry no mutations.

Germline V gene sequence: CDR1 MDHEN, CDR2 SYDVKM. Trimming removed 5 bases at V and 3 bases at J, with 16 bases between. CDR3 length equals 15 residues. Points on this clone: Its antigen is not known.

Clones were sequenced by immunoSEQ multiplex PCR, and TCRdb holds only the in-frame ones, with some missing. Here the sample spans about 85,000 clones, 80% to 90% being singletons. This clonotype was sampled from an adult in good health. V usage is TRBV28 and J usage is TRBJ1-2; D is uncertain. The sample in question was peripheral blood, obtained on day 0 of AZD1222 vaccination. The CDR3 sequence: CASSPAGGGDYGYTF. The CDR3 region has the DNA TGTGCCAGCAGTCCGGCCGGTGGAGGAGACTATGGCTACACCTTC.